This T cell receptor (beta chain) was observed in a study of cytomegalovirus exposure and HLA in healthy donors. Whole-study context: HLA-typed donors were the source of around 80 million unique TCRs, which an early data release held.

Concerning this clone: What it binds is not known.

General study findings and limits: Most subjects' HLA-A and HLA-B alleles were reportedly predicted from TCR beta sequences. The study carried out a later analysis of TCR beta sequences. It associated some 17,000 of them with specific HLA alleles at a false discovery rate of 0.05. Sequencing likely generated an artifact that appeared as a cluster of highly shared sequence variants.

The PCR used 60 Vbeta and 13 Jbeta primers. Sequencing was performed with immunoSEQ multiplex PCR; in TCRdb, only in-frame clones are kept and a portion is missing. The repertoire holds 110,000 or so clones, about 61% seen once, with about 8.3% in the top ten. The CDR3 spans 16 residues. The germline CDR1 and CDR2 sequences are SGHTA and FQGTGA. Trimming stripped 1 base from V and 1 base from J, with 13 bases between. Sequences were obtained from PBMCs. This chain links TRBV7-3 with TRBJ1-1; D is perhaps TRBD1 (5 bases). This TCR derives from a man aged 18 to 29 in good health and CMV-seropositive. CDR3 sequence: CASSLSAWQGNTEAFF. CDR3 sequence (DNA): TGTGCCAGCAGCTTAAGCGCATGGCAGGGGAACACTGAAGCTTTCTTT.